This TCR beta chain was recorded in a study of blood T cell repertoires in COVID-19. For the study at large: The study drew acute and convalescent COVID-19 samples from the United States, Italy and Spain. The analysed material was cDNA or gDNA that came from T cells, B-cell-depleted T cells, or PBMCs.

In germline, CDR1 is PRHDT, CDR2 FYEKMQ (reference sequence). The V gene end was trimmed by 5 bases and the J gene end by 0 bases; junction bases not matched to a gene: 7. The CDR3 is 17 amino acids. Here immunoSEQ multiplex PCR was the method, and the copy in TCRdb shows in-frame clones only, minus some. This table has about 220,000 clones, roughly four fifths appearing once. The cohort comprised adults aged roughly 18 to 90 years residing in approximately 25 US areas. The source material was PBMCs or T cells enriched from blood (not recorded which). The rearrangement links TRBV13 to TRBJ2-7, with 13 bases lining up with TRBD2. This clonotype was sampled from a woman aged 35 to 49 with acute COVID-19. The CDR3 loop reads CASSPGLAGVTSYEQYF. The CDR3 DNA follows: TGTGCCAGCAGCCCCGGACTAGCGGGAGTGACCTCCTACGAGCAGTACTTC.